The 3 T cell receptor beta chains in this list originate from one sample, sequenced in a study of identifying expanded T cells in peripheral blood. The data were produced by immunoSEQ multiplex PCR, yet TCRdb's version contains in-frame clones alone and is incomplete. The sample has 130,000 or so clones, around 84% seen once. Sequencing input: blood. The receptors originated from a person between 18 and 75 years old in good health.

J is TRBJ2-7 and V is TRBV11-3; 7 positions match TRBD1. CDR1 is SGHNT, CDR2 YENEEA, per germline. The CDR3 is made up of 14 amino acids. With V trimmed by 4 bases and J by 5 bases, 8 bases remained unmatched. In DNA, the CDR3 is TGTGCCAGCAGCTCTACAGGGGCCTACAACGAGCAGTACTTC. Amino acid sequence: CASSSTGAYNEQYF.

The genes are TRBV1 and TRBJ1-6; whether TRBD1, the table's D call, matches the DNA was not checked. TRBV1 is given as a pseudogene. This CDR3 is 18 amino acids long. The CDR3 nucleotides are TGCACCAGCAGCCAAGATCCCACAGGGGCCCCTAAATGTTCACCCCTCCACTTT. The encoded protein is CTSSQDPTGAPKCSPLHF.

CDR3 DNA sequence: TGCAGCGCTAACCCTTCCCCCTATGGCTACACCTTC. Translating gives CSANPSPYGYTF. The chain links TRBV29-1 to TRBJ1-2, with D uncertain. This CDR3 has 12 amino acids. Germline lookup yields CDR1 SQVTM and CDR2 ANQGSEA. The ends were cut back, 7 bases at V and 4 bases at J, with 13 bases in the middle.